The 32 T cell receptor beta chains below come from one sample, sequenced in a study of early T cells in non-severe SARS-CoV-2 infection. One entry per CDR3 protein results from TCRdb running MiXCR on the 5' RACE reads. The sample holds about 68,000 distinct CDR3 sequences, roughly 10% seen once. The sequenced material came from whole blood. These receptors were collected from an adult who was a healthcare worker with PCR-confirmed SARS-CoV-2 infection or an uninfected control (not recorded which).

Only a few counts were recorded for this clonotype. V gene TRBV20-1 combines with J gene TRBJ1-4, with D perhaps TRBD1 (6 bases). Germline V gene data show CDR1 as DFQATT and CDR2 as SNEGSKA (reference sequence). V was clipped by 3 bases and J by 8 bases, with 13 bases between them. CDR3 length: 13 amino acids. The CDR3 region is CSASGRTAEKLFF. In DNA form, the CDR3 reads TGCAGTGCTAGTGGCAGGACAGCGGAAAAACTGTTTTTT.

This clonotype was seen a few times. The V gene is TRBV5-4, the J gene TRBJ2-3; 7 bases line up with TRBD2. Germline V CDR1 and CDR2: SGHNT, YYREEE (reference sequence). CDR3 length: 12 residues. V shed 4 bases, J shed 4 bases, and the junction held 0 bases outside the gene matches. CDR3: CASSGGADTQYF. DNA for the CDR3: TGTGCCAGCAGCGGGGGGGCAGATACGCAGTATTTT. Together with reference TRBV5-4 and TRBJ2-3, the CDR3 gives the full variable domain: ETGVTQSPTHLIKTRGQQVTLRCSSQSGHNTVSWYQQALGQGPQFIFQYYREEENGRGNFPPRFSGLQFPNYSSELNVNALELDDSALYLCASSGGADTQYFGPGTRLTVL.

The chain recombines TRBV4-1 with TRBJ2-7; 8 bases line up with TRBD2. The CDR3 is 15 residues long. In germline, CDR1 is MGHRA, CDR2 YSYEKL. The trim removed 1 base at V and 4 bases at J, leaving 6 bases unmatched. The CDR3 spells CASSQAGTSSYEQYF. The CDR3 DNA sequence: TGCGCCAGCAGCCAAGCCGGGACTAGTTCATACGAGCAGTACTTC.

The chain employs TRBV10-3 and TRBJ1-1; tentatively, D is TRBD1 (5 bases). The V gene lost 11 bases and the J gene lost 2 bases, with 12 bases spanning the gap. Germline V CDR1 and CDR2: ENHRY, SYGVKD. This CDR3 spans 12 amino acids. The CDR3 DNA is TGTGCCGCTAACCGGGACAACACTGAAGCTTTCTTT. Protein: CAANRDNTEAFF.

The sample holds many counts of this clonotype. The rearrangement joins TRBV28 to TRBJ1-2; possible D gene TRBD1, 6 bases. The ends were cut back, 4 bases at V and 4 bases at J, with 16 bases in the middle. This CDR3 is built from 15 residues. The germline V gene has CDR1 MDHEN and CDR2 SYDVKM. The CDR3, as DNA: TGTGCCAGCAGTTCTTATCTACAGGGATTCTATGGCTACACCTTC. It yields the protein CASSSYLQGFYGYTF.

This chain uses TRBV7-3 with TRBJ2-1; 8 nucleotides agree with TRBD2. V dropped 7 bases and J dropped 3; count of bases not matched to a gene: 5. The germline V gene encodes CDR1 SGHTA and CDR2 FQGTGA. The CDR3 contains 14 residues. In DNA, the CDR3 is TGTGCCAGCAACAAGCGGGAGAACTACAATGAGCAGTTCTTC. Translation gives CASNKRENYNEQFF.

This clonotype came up a few times. The chain combines TRBV20-1 with TRBJ2-2, with a weak D call TRBD2 (6 bases). Germline V lookup: CDR1 DFQATT, CDR2 SNEGSKA (reference sequence). This CDR3 is built from 13 residues. Trimming cost V 1 base and J 7 bases, with 10 bases left between them. CDR3 protein: CSARAGEVGELFF. DNA for the CDR3: TGCAGTGCTAGAGCGGGAGAGGTCGGGGAGCTGTTTTTT.

The gene calls are TRBV12-3 or TRBV12-4 and TRBJ1-6; D not resolved. The length of the CDR3 is 12 residues. V lost 5 bases and J 6 bases, leaving 5 bases between the germline ends. CDR3 protein: CASSRSNSPLHF. In DNA form, the CDR3 reads TGTGCCAGCAGTAGATCTAATTCACCCCTCCACTTT.

This clonotype was detected many times. The chain recombines TRBV29-1 with TRBJ2-3; no clear D gene. The CDR3 is 14 amino acids. Germline lookup yields CDR1 SQVTM and CDR2 ANQGSEA. V shed 7 bases and J shed 0 bases, with 14 bases lying between them. The CDR3, as DNA: TGCAGCGCCCACGGCCCCGCGAGCACAGATACGCAGTATTTT. This codes for CSAHGPASTDTQYF.

The J gene is TRBJ1-1, the V gene TRBV12-5; D ambiguous. The V gene's germline CDR1 is LGHNT and CDR2 FRNRAP. The CDR3 contains 12 residues. Trimming stripped 4 bases from V and 2 bases from J, with 5 bases between. As DNA, the CDR3 is TGTGCTAGTGGTTCTCCAAACACTGAAGCTTTCTTT. Translating gives CASGSPNTEAFF. The complete variable domain, with remaining parts taken from reference TRBV12-5 and TRBJ1-1, reads DARVTQTPRHKVTEMGQEVTMRCQPILGHNTVFWYRQTMMQGLELLAYFRNRAPLDDSGMPKDRFSAEMPDATLATLKIQPSEPRDSAVYFCASGSPNTEAFFGQGTRLTVV.

This clonotype was picked up a small number of times. This chain joins TRBV6-5 and TRBJ2-3; a weak D match, TRBD2 (5 bases). Trimming took off 7 bases at V and 5 bases at J, with 13 bases between the two ends. Germline V gene lookup returns CDR1 MNHEY and CDR2 SVGAGI. The length of the CDR3 is 13 residues. The CDR3 DNA reads as TGTGCCAGCAACCCAGCGGTAGGAGATACGCAGTATTTT. Protein product: CASNPAVGDTQYF.

The chain couples TRBV3-1 to TRBJ1-6; D unclear. The CDR3 covers 15 residues. The germline CDR1 and CDR2 sequences are LGHDT and YNNKEL (reference sequence). V lost 10 bases and J lost 5, with 18 bases in between. The chain's CDR3 is CATKASHADNSPLHF. The CDR3 DNA reads as TGTGCCACTAAAGCCAGCCATGCCGATAATTCACCCCTCCACTTT.

This clonotype was recorded at least ten times. The chain joins TRBV29-1 to TRBJ2-6; D call uncertain. The CDR3 runs 13 residues. Per the germline V gene, CDR1 is SQVTM and CDR2 is ANQGSEA. The V end lost 7 bases, the J end lost 0 bases, and 7 bases lay between the germline ends. CDR3 nucleotides: TGCAGCGCCGCCTACTCTGGGGCCAACGTCCTGACTTTC. It yields the protein CSAAYSGANVLTF.

In this sample, this clonotype turned up many times. The CDR3 bases are TGTGCCAGCAGCGATCCGCGACCCCTCCGGGACACAGACGAGCAGTTCTTC. Protein: CASSDPRPLRDTDEQFF. The V gene is TRBV7-9, the J gene TRBJ2-1, with D possibly TRBD1 on 6 matching bases. The germline V and J ends were trimmed by 5 bases and 10 bases, with 27 bases remaining between them. CDR3 length: 17 amino acids. Germline assignment: CDR1 SEHNR and CDR2 FQNEAQ (reference sequence). Filled out from reference TRBV7-9 and TRBJ2-1, the complete variable domain reads DTGVSQNPRHKITKRGQNVTFRCDPISEHNRLYWYRQTLGQGPEFLTYFQNEAQLEKSRLLSDRFSAERPKGSFSTLEIQRTEQGDSAMYLCASSDPRPLRDTDEQFFGPGTRLTVL.

The J gene is TRBJ2-1, the V gene TRBV3-1, with D possibly being TRBD2 (6 bases). Trimming removed 4 bases from V and 0 bases from J, with 10 bases in between. This CDR3 is 15 amino acids long. The V gene's germline CDR1 is LGHDT and CDR2 YNNKEL (reference sequence). The CDR3 protein is CASSPRESSYNEQFF. For the CDR3, the DNA is TGTGCCAGCAGCCCTCGGGAGAGCTCCTACAATGAGCAGTTCTTC.

V is TRBV7-9 and J is TRBJ1-1, with TRBD1 as a possible D gene (5 bases). Germline CDR1 is SEHNR and CDR2 is FQNEAQ (reference sequence). V dropped 4 bases and J dropped 2 bases, with 11 bases sitting between them. The CDR3 has 14 residues. The CDR3 is CASSSTGLNTEAFF. Written as DNA, the CDR3 is TGTGCCAGCAGCTCAACAGGCCTAAACACTGAAGCTTTCTTT.

V gene TRBV4-2 combines with J gene TRBJ2-1, with D possibly TRBD1 on 5 matching bases. CDR1 is LGHNA and CDR2 is YNFKEQ in the germline V gene. The CDR3 has 16 residues. V was shortened by 0 bases and J by 3 bases, with 12 bases between the two germline ends. This CDR3 is CASSQEMGRIYNEQFF. In nucleotides, the CDR3 is TGTGCCAGCAGCCAAGAAATGGGGCGGATCTACAATGAGCAGTTCTTC.

The rearrangement uses TRBV5-1 and TRBJ2-3; D unresolved. V was clipped by 4 bases and J by 2 bases, with 11 bases between them. Germline-derived CDR1 and CDR2 are SGHRS and YFSETQ. This CDR3 region has 14 residues. CDR3 protein: CASSRRYVTDTQYF. The CDR3 DNA reads as TGCGCCAGCAGCCGCCGATATGTCACAGATACGCAGTATTTT.

This clonotype showed up many times. This chain joins TRBV29-1 and TRBJ2-7, with TRBD2 matching over 11 bases. This CDR3 spans 14 amino acids. V trimming: 4 bases; J trimming: 2 bases; junction bases outside the gene matches: 4. Germline V CDR1 and CDR2: SQVTM, ANQGSEA. The CDR3 protein is CSVVRSGRAYEQYF. The CDR3 region has the DNA TGCAGCGTTGTACGTAGCGGGAGGGCCTACGAGCAGTACTTC.

This clonotype was observed a few times. The chain joins TRBV7-2 to TRBJ1-1; D not certain. The CDR3 loop spans 14 amino acids. The V end lost 1 base, the J end lost 1 base, and 7 bases lay between the germline ends. CDR1 and CDR2 (germline): SGHTA, FQGNSA. In DNA, the CDR3 is TGTGCCAGCAGCTTAGTCGCGGGGAACACTGAAGCTTTCTTT. This encodes CASSLVAGNTEAFF.

This clonotype was picked up many times. CDR3 in amino acids: CASSLTLRTGHTEAFF. DNA of the CDR3: TGTGCCAGCAGCTTGACCCTCCGGACAGGACACACTGAAGCTTTCTTT. The J gene is TRBJ1-1, the V gene TRBV5-5, with 7 nucleotides matching TRBD1. This CDR3 comprises 16 residues. Germline lookup yields CDR1 SGHKS and CDR2 YYEKEE (reference sequence). Germline trimming cut 1 base from V and 3 bases from J; bases unmatched to any gene: 9. The variable domain in full, completed from reference TRBV5-5 and TRBJ1-1, reads DAGVTQSPTHLIKTRGQQVTLRCSPISGHKSVSWYQQVLGQGPQFIFQYYEKEERGRGNFPDRFSARQFPNYSSELNVNALLLGDSALYLCASSLTLRTGHTEAFFGQGTRLTVV.

This clonotype was picked up a small number of times. CDR3 sequence (DNA): TGTGCCAGCAGGGCTAGCGGGAGTAACGAGCAGTACTTC. Translated, it gives CASRASGSNEQYF. The chain carries TRBV21-1 and TRBJ2-7; the table assigns TRBD2, which was not confirmed against the DNA. TRBV21-1 is designated a pseudogene. This CDR3 spans 13 amino acids.

This clonotype was counted at least ten times. J is TRBJ2-1 and V is TRBV3-1; D may be TRBD2 (6 bases). The CDR3 consists of 16 residues. Trimming left V 2 bases short and J 5 bases short, with 16 bases between. Germline V lookup: CDR1 LGHDT, CDR2 YNNKEL (reference sequence). The CDR3: CASSQISGRGDNEQFF. In DNA, the CDR3 is TGTGCCAGCAGCCAAATTAGCGGACGCGGGGACAATGAGCAGTTCTTC.

The V gene is TRBV29-1, the J gene TRBJ2-7; D perhaps matches TRBD1 (5 bases). Trimming removed 1 base from V and 2 bases from J, with 15 bases in between. Germline V gene sequence: CDR1 SQVTM, CDR2 ANQGSEA. This CDR3 contains 15 residues. The CDR3 here is CSVEGTATEAYEQYF. DNA of the CDR3: TGCAGCGTTGAAGGTACGGCGACAGAAGCCTACGAGCAGTACTTC.

This clonotype was observed at least ten times. The V gene is TRBV20-1, the J gene TRBJ2-1, with 14 bases fitting TRBD2. CDR1 and CDR2 from the germline V gene are DFQATT and SNEGSKA (reference sequence). The CDR3 consists of 17 residues. J was trimmed by 8 bases and V by 4 bases; bases with no gene match: 13. The CDR3: CSAMGLAGVERTDEQFF. The CDR3 nucleotides are TGCAGTGCTATGGGACTAGCGGGAGTAGAGAGGACGGATGAGCAGTTCTTC.

This clonotype was seen at least ten times. The gene calls are TRBV12-3 or TRBV12-4 and TRBJ1-5; weak D call: TRBD1 (6 bases). The length of the CDR3 is 13 residues. V was clipped by 7 bases and J by 6 bases, with 13 bases between them. The CDR3 spells CASNVQGGQPQHF. CDR3 bases: TGTGCCAGCAACGTACAGGGCGGTCAGCCCCAGCATTTT.

The genes are TRBV5-1 and TRBJ1-1; 9 nucleotides match TRBD1. V lost 7 bases to trimming and J lost 1 base; unmatched junction nucleotides: 11. Germline CDR1 reads SGHRS; CDR2 reads YFSETQ. The CDR3 is 16 residues long. This chain's CDR3 is CASLPTGGMWNTEAFF. In DNA form, the CDR3 reads TGCGCCAGCTTACCGACAGGGGGTATGTGGAACACTGAAGCTTTCTTT. Supplemented by reference TRBV5-1 and TRBJ1-1, the full variable domain reads KAGVTQTPRYLIKTRGQQVTLSCSPISGHRSVSWYQQTPGQGLQFLFEYFSETQRNKGNFPGRFSGRQFSNSRSEMNVSTLELGDSALYLCASLPTGGMWNTEAFFGQGTRLTVV.

This clonotype was counted many times. V usage is TRBV4-3 and J usage is TRBJ2-3, with a possible D match to TRBD2 (5 bases). Trimming stripped 1 base from V and 5 bases from J, with 10 bases between. Germline CDR1 is LGHNA and CDR2 is YSLEER. The CDR3 covers 14 residues. The CDR3 protein is CASSQGLAGDTQYF. The DNA of the CDR3 is TGCGCCAGCAGCCAAGGGCTAGCTGGAGATACGCAGTATTTT.

This clonotype was seen only a few times. The rearrangement links TRBV3-1 to TRBJ2-3; D is uncertain. CDR1 is LGHDT and CDR2 is YNNKEL in the germline V gene (reference sequence). V was clipped by 3 bases and J by 6 bases, with 10 bases between them. CDR3 length: 13 residues. The chain's CDR3 is CASSHHQADTQYF. Here the CDR3 DNA reads TGTGCCAGCAGCCACCACCAGGCTGATACGCAGTATTTT.

This clonotype was observed a handful of times. The rearrangement uses TRBV12-3 or TRBV12-4 and TRBJ2-7; the D is unclear. The CDR3 is 15 amino acids. V was clipped by 3 bases and J by 1 base, with 13 bases between them. This CDR3 is CASSFSSLRSYEQYF. As DNA, the CDR3 is TGTGCCAGCAGTTTTAGTAGCCTTCGGTCCTACGAGCAGTACTTC.

J is TRBJ2-1 and V is TRBV27; 8 nucleotides match TRBD1. Trimming cost V 2 bases and J 6 bases; bases outside gene matches: 6. Germline V gene sequence: CDR1 MNHEY, CDR2 SMNVEV (reference sequence). The CDR3 runs to 15 residues. CDR3 in amino acids: CASSLQGAMTNEQFF. DNA for the CDR3: TGTGCCAGCAGTTTACAGGGGGCAATGACCAATGAGCAGTTCTTC.

This clonotype was seen only a few times. This chain joins TRBV2 and TRBJ2-1; 10 positions match TRBD2. Germline CDR1 reads SNHLY; CDR2 reads FYNNEI. V lost 7 bases, J lost 9 bases, and 9 bases stayed unmatched. The CDR3 loop spans 14 amino acids. CDR3 sequence: CASTIGTSVGEQFF. CDR3 nucleotides: TGTGCCAGCACAATCGGGACTAGCGTGGGTGAGCAGTTCTTC.